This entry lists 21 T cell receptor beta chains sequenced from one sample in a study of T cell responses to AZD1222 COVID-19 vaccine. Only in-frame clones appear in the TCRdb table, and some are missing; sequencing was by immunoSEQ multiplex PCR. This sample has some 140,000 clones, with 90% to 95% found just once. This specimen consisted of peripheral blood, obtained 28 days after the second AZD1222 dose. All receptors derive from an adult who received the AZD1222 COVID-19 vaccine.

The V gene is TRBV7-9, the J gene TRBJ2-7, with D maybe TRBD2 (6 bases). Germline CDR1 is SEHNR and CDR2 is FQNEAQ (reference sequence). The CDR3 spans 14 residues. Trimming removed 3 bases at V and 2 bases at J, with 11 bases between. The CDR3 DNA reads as TGTGCCAGCAGCTTGCCGGGGACTCCCTACGAGCAGTACTTC. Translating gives CASSLPGTPYEQYF.

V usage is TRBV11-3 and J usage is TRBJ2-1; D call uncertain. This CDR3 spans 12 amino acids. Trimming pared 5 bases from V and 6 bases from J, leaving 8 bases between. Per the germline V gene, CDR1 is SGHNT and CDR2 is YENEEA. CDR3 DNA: TGTGCCAGCAGCCCAAGTCCCAATGAGCAGTTCTTC. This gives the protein CASSPSPNEQFF. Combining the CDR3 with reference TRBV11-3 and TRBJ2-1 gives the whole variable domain EAGVVQSPRYKIIEKKQPVAFWCNPISGHNTLYWYLQNLGQGPELLIRYENEEAVDDSQLPKDRFSAERLKGVDSTLKIQPAELGDSAVYLCASSPSPNEQFFGPGTRLTVL.

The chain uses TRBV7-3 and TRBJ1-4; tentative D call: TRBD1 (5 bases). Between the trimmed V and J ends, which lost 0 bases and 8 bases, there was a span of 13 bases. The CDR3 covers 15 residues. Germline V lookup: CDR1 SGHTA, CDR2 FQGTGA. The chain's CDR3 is CASSLTGTVGEKLFF. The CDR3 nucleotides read TGTGCCAGCAGCTTAACCGGGACGGTAGGGGAAAAACTGTTTTTT.

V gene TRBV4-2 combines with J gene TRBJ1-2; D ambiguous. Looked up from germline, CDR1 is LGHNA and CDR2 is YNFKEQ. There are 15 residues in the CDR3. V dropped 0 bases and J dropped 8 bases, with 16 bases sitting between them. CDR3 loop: CASSQDRSSTGGYTF. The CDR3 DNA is TGTGCCAGCAGCCAAGATAGGTCTTCAACGGGGGGCTACACCTTC.

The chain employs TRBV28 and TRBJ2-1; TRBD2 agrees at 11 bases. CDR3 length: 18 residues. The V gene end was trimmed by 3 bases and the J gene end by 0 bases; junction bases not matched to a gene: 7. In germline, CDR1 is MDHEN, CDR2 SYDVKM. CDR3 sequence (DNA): TGTGCCAGCAGTTTCTTAGCGGGGGGGCCGTTCTCCTACAATGAGCAGTTCTTC. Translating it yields CASSFLAGGPFSYNEQFF.

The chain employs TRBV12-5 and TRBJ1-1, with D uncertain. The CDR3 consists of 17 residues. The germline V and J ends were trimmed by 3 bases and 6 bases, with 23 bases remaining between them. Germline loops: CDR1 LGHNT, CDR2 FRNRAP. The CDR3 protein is CASGFYNLGQWGSEAFF. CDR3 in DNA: TGTGCTAGTGGTTTTTATAATTTGGGTCAGTGGGGTTCTGAAGCTTTCTTT. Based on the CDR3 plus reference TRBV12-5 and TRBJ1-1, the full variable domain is DARVTQTPRHKVTEMGQEVTMRCQPILGHNTVFWYRQTMMQGLELLAYFRNRAPLDDSGMPKDRFSAEMPDATLATLKIQPSEPRDSAVYFCASGFYNLGQWGSEAFFGQGTRLTVV.

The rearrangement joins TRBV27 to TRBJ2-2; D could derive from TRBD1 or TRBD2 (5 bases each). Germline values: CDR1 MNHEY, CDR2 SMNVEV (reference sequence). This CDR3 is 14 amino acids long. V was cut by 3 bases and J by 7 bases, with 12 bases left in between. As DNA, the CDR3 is TGTGCCAGCAGTTTGGGGGTCATAAGCGGGGAGCTGTTTTTT. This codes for CASSLGVISGELFF.

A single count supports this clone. CDR3 sequence: CASSYPRVSSSYEQYF. The CDR3 nucleotides read TGTGCCAGCAGTTACCCGAGGGTCAGTAGCTCCTACGAGCAGTACTTC. V and J are TRBV6-2 or TRBV6-3 and TRBJ2-7; a weak D match, TRBD2 (5 bases). From germline, CDR1 is MNHEY and CDR2 SVGEGT. The CDR3 has 16 amino acids. V lost 2 bases, J lost 0 bases, and 14 bases lay in between.

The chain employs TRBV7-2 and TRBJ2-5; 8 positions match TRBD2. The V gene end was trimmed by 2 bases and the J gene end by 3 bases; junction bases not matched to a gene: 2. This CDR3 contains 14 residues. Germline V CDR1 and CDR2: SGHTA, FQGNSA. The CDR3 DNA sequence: TGTGCCAGCAGCTTAAATAGCGGGGAAGAGACCCAGTACTTC. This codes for CASSLNSGEETQYF.

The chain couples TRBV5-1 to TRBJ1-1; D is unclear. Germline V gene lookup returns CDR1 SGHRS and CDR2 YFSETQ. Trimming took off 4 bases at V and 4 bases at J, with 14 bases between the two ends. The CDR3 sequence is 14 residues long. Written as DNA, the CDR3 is TGCGCCAGCAGCCCCGACGGAGGGATCACTGAAGCTTTCTTT. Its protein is CASSPDGGITEAFF.

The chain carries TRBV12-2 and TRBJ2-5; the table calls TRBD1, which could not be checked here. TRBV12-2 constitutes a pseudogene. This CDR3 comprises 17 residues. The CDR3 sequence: CASRAAPDPTGAETQYF. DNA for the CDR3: TGTGCAAGTCGCGCCGCCCCGGATCCGACAGGGGCAGAGACCCAGTACTTC.

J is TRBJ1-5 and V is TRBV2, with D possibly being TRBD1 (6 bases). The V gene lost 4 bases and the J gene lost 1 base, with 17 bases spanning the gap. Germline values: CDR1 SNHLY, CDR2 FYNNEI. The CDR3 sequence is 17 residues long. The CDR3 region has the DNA TGTGCCAGCAGTGGGGGGGCCAGGGGTGGAAGCAATCAGCCCCAGCATTTT. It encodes CASSGGARGGSNQPQHF.

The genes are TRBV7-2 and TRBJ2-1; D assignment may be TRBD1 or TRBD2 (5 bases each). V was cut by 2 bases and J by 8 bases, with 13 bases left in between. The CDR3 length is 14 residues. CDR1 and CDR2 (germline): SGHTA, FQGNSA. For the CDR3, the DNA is TGTGCCAGCAGCTTATCCGGGACGTCTGATGAGCAGTTCTTC. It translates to CASSLSGTSDEQFF.

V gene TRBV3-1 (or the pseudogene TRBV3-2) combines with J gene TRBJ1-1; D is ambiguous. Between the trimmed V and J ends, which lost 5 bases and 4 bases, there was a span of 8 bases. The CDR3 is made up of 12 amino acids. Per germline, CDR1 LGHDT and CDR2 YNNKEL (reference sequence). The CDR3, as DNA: TGTGCCAGCAGCGCACAAGGCACTGAAGCTTTCTTT. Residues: CASSAQGTEAFF.

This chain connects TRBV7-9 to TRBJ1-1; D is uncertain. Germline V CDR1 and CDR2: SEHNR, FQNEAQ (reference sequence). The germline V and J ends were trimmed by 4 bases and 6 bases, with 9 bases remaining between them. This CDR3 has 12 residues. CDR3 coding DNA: TGTGCCAGCAGCTCCGGCTTATCTGAAGCTTTCTTT. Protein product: CASSSGLSEAFF.

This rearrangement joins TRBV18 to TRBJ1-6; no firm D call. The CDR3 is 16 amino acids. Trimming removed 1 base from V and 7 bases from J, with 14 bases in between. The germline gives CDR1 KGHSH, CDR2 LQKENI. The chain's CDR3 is CASSPQGGNQNSPLHF. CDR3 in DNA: TGTGCCAGCTCACCACAGGGAGGGAATCAGAATTCACCCCTCCACTTT.

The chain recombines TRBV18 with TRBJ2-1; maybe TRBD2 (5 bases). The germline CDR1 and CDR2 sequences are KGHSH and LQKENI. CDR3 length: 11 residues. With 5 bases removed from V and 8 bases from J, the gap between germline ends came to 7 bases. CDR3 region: CASSWGDEQFF. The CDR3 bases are TGTGCCAGCTCATGGGGAGATGAGCAGTTCTTC.

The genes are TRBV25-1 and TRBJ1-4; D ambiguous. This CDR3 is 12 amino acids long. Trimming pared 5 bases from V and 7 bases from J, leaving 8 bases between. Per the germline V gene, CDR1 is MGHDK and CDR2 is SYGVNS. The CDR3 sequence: CASSSRAEKLFF. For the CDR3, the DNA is TGTGCCAGCAGTTCCCGGGCTGAAAAACTGTTTTTT. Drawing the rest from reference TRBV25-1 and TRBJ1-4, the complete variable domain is EADIYQTPRYLVIGTGKKITLECSQTMGHDKMYWYQQDPGMELHLIHYSYGVNSTEKGDLSSESTVSRIRTEHFPLTLESARPSHTSQYLCASSSRAEKLFFGSGTQLSVL.

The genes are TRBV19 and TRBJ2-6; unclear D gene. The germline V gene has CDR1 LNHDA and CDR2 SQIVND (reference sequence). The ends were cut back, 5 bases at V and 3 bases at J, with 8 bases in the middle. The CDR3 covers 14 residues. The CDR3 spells CASSRHDGANVLTF. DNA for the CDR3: TGTGCCAGTAGTCGGCATGATGGGGCCAACGTCCTGACTTTC.

The CDR3 loop is CASSLTGRGNTIYF. CDR3 in DNA: TGCGCCAGCAGCTTAACAGGGAGGGGAAACACCATATATTTT. The chain combines TRBV5-1 with TRBJ1-3; the D gene is possibly TRBD1 (6 bases). Germline V CDR1 and CDR2: SGHRS, YFSETQ. The germline V and J ends were trimmed by 2 bases and 4 bases, with 10 bases remaining between them. The length of the CDR3 is 14 residues.

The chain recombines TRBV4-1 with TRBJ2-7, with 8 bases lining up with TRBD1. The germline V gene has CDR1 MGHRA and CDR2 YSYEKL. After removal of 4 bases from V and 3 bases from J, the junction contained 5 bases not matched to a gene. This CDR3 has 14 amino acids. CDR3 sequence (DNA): TGCGCCAGCAGCCCCGGGACAGGAGACTACGAGCAGTACTTC. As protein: CASSPGTGDYEQYF.